Described below is a single T cell receptor beta chain sequence and its context. This sample was included in a study of blood T cell repertoires in COVID-19. Overall study context: COVID-19 samples collected from the United States, Italy and Spain covered acute and convalescent phases. PBMCs, B-cell-depleted T cells, or T cells provided the cDNA or gDNA that made up the material.

In the source study's methods: Amplification of reference gene primers was used by the study to estimate nucleated cell counts. Sequencing was performed with immunoSEQ multiplex PCR; in TCRdb, only in-frame clones are kept and a portion is missing. The V and J calls and clone size are taken from that table; D and trimming were inferred from the DNA. This table holds 150,000 to 200,000 clones, about four fifths found once. V dropped 1 base and J dropped 7 bases, with 22 bases sitting between them. Germline loops: CDR1 LGHDT, CDR2 YNNKEL (reference sequence). This CDR3 is built from 18 residues. The chain employs TRBV3-1 (or the pseudogene TRBV3-2) and TRBJ2-2, with D maybe TRBD1 (7 bases). Sequenced input: peripheral blood. This sequence originates from a man aged 60-69 years with acute or convalescent COVID-19. The CDR3 region has the DNA TGTGCCAGCAGCCAAGTAGGAGGGGGCGCCTACGGGATCGGGGAGCTGTTTTTT. It encodes CASSQVGGGAYGIGELFF.